These T cell receptor beta chains were read from a single sample in a study of T cells of healthy individuals. TCRdb processed the 5' RACE reads anew with MiXCR; each CDR3 protein has one entry. The profile shows about 57,000 distinct CDR3 sequences, 16% of them singletons. These receptors originate from a human donor in good health. Both conserved end residues are part of each CDR3. The order of the fields is CDR3 DNA, CDR3 protein, clone size, D gene, J gene, V gene. D genes are given only for firm matches. Expanded clones are given a class, and other clones once, few, many or no size at all.

TGCGCCAGCGGGGGGCTGGGCACAGATACGCAGTATTTT	CASGGLGTDTQYF	.	.	TRBJ2-3	TRBV10-2
TGTGCCAGCAGTTCGACTACAGGGGGGGGGGAGACCCAGTACTTC	CASSSTTGGGETQYF	few	.	TRBJ2-5	TRBV6-5
TGTGCCAGCAGCCACACGACCGTTAGGGGGTACAATGAGCAGTTCTTC	CASSHTTVRGYNEQFF	many	.	TRBJ2-1	TRBV11-2
TGTGCCAGCAGCCGACCATTGGCGGACTCCCTGGGGGAGCAGTTCTTC	CASSRPLADSLGEQFF	.	.	TRBJ2-1	TRBV3-1
TGTGCCAGCAGCTCGGGTTCACTAGCGGGCTACAATGAGCAGTTCTTC	CASSSGSLAGYNEQFF	.	TRBD2	TRBJ2-1	TRBV7-2
TGTGCCAGCAGTCCCCCGCCCGGGACAGGTAATCAGCCCCAGCATTTT	CASSPPPGTGNQPQHF	once	TRBD1	TRBJ1-5	TRBV7-2
TGCGCCAGCAGCCAAGAAATCTATAATTCACCCCTCCACTTT	CASSQEIYNSPLHF	few	.	TRBJ1-6	TRBV4-1
TGTGCCAGCAGCTCGGCTTATGGGGGGCCTTATGGCTACACCTTC	CASSSAYGGPYGYTF	many	.	TRBJ1-2	TRBV9
TGTGCCAGCAGCAAAACCGGGACAGAAAATTCACCCCTCCACTTT	CASSKTGTENSPLHF	few	TRBD1	TRBJ1-6	TRBV7-9
TGTGCCAGTGGGGTAGCCTACCACACAGATACGCAGTATTTT	CASGVAYHTDTQYF	many	.	TRBJ2-3	TRBV7-8
TGTGCCAGCAGTTTGGACAGGGGGCCGACAGATACGCAGTATTTT	CASSLDRGPTDTQYF	few	TRBD1	TRBJ2-3	TRBV28
TGTGCCAGTCGAATCCAGGGTAGCACAGATACGCAGTATTTT	CASRIQGSTDTQYF	many	.	TRBJ2-3	TRBV6-1
TGTGCCAGCAGCAGCACAGATACGCAGTATTTT	CASSSTDTQYF	many	.	TRBJ2-3	TRBV12-3/TRBV12-4
TGCAGCGTTGCCCGCACAGGAAAATATGGCTACACCTTC	CSVARTGKYGYTF	many	.	TRBJ1-2	TRBV29-1
TGTGCCAGCAGCGTCGGTTTATGGGGGACCCAACCGGGGGAGCAGTACTTC	CASSVGLWGTQPGEQYF	.	.	TRBJ2-7	TRBV9
TGTGCCAGCATCTTTGGGGATACGCAGTATTTT	CASIFGDTQYF	.	.	TRBJ2-3	TRBV6-6
TGTGCCAGCAGTTACGGCCCGGTAGAGTTCTTC	CASSYGPVEFF	many	.	TRBJ2-1	TRBV6-6